This T cell receptor (beta chain) was sequenced in a study of CD8 T cells in ankylosing spondylitis. Looked up from germline, CDR1 is KGHSH and CDR2 is LQKENI. Trimming cost V 2 bases and J 2 bases, with 9 bases left between them. The CDR3 runs 14 residues. This clonotype has ten or more counts. Its matching antigen is unknown. Findings and limits, study-wide: A motif in TCR beta, a set of 8 or 9 highly homologous variants, appeared characteristic of ankylosing spondylitis blood.

MiXCR, run by TCRdb on the 5' RACE reads, gives a single entry per CDR3 protein. This sample carries over 75,000 distinct CDR3 sequences, roughly 9.6% of them seen once, and the ten largest clones take approximately 4.8%. The sample consisted of blood, either unsorted or a sorted T cell fraction (not recorded which). The genes are TRBV18 and TRBJ1-2; D remains ambiguous. The source is a male donor with ankylosing spondylitis or in good health (not recorded which). The CDR3 coding sequence is TGTGCCAGCTCACCATTGAAACAGAACTATGGCTACACCTTC. It translates to CASSPLKQNYGYTF. Variable domain in full (rest from reference TRBV18 and TRBJ1-2): NAGVMQNPRHLVRRRGQEARLRCSPMKGHSHVYWYRQLPEEGLKFMVYLQKENIIDESGMPKERFSAEFPKEGPSILRIQQVVRGDSAAYFCASSPLKQNYGYTFGSGTRLTVV.